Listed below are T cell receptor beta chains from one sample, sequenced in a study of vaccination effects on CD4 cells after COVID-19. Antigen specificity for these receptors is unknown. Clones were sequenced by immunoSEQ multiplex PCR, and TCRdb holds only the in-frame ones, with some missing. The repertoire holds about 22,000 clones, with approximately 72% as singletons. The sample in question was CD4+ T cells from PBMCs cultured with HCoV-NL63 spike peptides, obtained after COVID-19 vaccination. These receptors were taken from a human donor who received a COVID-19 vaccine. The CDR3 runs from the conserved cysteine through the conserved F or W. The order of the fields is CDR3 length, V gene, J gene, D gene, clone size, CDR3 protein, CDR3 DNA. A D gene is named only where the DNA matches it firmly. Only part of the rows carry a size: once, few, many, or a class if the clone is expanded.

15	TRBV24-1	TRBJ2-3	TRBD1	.	CATSEGQGMTDTQYF	TGTGCCACCAGTGAGGGACAGGGGATGACAGATACGCAGTATTTT
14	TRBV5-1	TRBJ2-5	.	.	CASSLTVGQETQYF	TGCGCCAGCAGCTTGACAGTGGGACAAGAGACCCAGTACTTC
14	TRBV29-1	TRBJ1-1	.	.	CSVFTRFANTEAFF	TGCAGCGTTTTTACAAGGTTCGCCAACACTGAAGCTTTCTTT
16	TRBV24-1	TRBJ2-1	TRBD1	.	CATSESGTAAYNEQFF	TGTGCCACCAGTGAGTCCGGGACAGCTGCCTACAATGAGCAGTTCTTC
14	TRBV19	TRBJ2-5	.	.	CASSIRGWYETQYF	TGTGCCAGTAGTATACGAGGGTGGTACGAGACCCAGTACTTC
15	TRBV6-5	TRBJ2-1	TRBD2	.	CASSSTGTRANEQFF	TGTGCCAGCAGTTCAACCGGGACTAGAGCTAATGAGCAGTTCTTC
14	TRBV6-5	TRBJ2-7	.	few	CASRRDTGAYEQYF	TGTGCCAGTCGACGGGATACCGGGGCCTACGAGCAGTACTTC
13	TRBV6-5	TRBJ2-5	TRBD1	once	CASRSTGRETQYF	TGTGCCAGCAGATCGACAGGGCGTGAGACCCAGTACTTC
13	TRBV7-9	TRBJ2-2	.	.	CASSLGGLGELFF	TGTGCCAGCAGCTTAGGGGGGCTCGGGGAGCTGTTTTTT
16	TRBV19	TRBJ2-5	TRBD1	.	CASSIVLMGQEETQYF	TGTGCCAGTAGTATAGTCTTAATGGGACAGGAAGAGACCCAGTACTTC
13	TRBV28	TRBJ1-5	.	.	CASSTQGWQPQHF	TGTGCCAGCAGTACACAGGGCTGGCAGCCCCAGCATTTT
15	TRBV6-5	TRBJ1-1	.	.	CASRVQRDSYTEAFF	TGTGCCAGCAGAGTTCAACGGGACTCATACACTGAAGCTTTCTTT
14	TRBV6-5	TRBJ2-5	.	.	CASLQGWGVGTQYF	TGTGCCAGCCTACAGGGTTGGGGGGTTGGGACCCAGTACTTC
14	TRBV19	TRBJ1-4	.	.	CASPKGSGNEKLFF	TGTGCCAGTCCCAAGGGCAGCGGGAATGAAAAACTGTTTTTT
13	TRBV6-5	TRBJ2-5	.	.	CASSYSPIETQYF	TGTGCCAGCAGTTACTCCCCAATAGAGACCCAGTACTTC
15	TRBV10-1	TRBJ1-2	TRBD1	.	CASSGRTGAYDGYTF	TGCGCCAGCAGTGGACGGACAGGGGCCTATGATGGCTACACCTTC
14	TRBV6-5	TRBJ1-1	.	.	CASRKSGPNTEAFF	TGTGCCAGCAGAAAATCGGGACCAAACACTGAAGCTTTCTTT
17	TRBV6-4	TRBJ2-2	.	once	CASRGRRVGGTTGELFF	TGTGCCAGCAGAGGTCGTCGGGTCGGGGGTACCACCGGGGAGCTGTTTTTT
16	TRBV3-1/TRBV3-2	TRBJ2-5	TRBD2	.	CASSQTSGGAQTTQYF	TGTGCCAGCAGCCAAACTAGCGGGGGGGCCCAGACCACCCAGTACTTC
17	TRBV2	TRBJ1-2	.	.	CASSGRRGQKSDYGYTF	TGTGCCAGCAGTGGTAGGAGGGGTCAAAAAAGTGACTATGGCTACACCTTC
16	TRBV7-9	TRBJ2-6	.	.	CASLGLKFSGANVLTF	TGTGCCAGCTTGGGGCTGAAGTTCTCTGGGGCCAACGTCCTGACTTTC
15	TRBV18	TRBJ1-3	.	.	CASSLPGTSGNTIYF	TGTGCCAGCTCTCTCCCGGGGACATCAGGAAACACCATATATTTT
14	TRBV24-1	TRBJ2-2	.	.	CATSEGGETGELFF	TGTGCCACCAGTGAGGGCGGCGAGACCGGGGAGCTGTTTTTT
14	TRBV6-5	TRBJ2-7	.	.	CASSYSDRVYEQYF	TGTGCCAGCAGTTACTCGGACAGAGTCTACGAGCAGTACTTC
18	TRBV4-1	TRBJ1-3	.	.	CASSQDEGQGPSGNTIYF	TGCGCCAGCAGCCAAGATGAGGGGCAGGGTCCCTCTGGAAACACCATATATTTT
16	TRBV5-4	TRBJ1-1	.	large	CASSLRGVEGNTEAFF	TGTGCCAGCAGCTTGAGGGGCGTCGAGGGGAACACTGAAGCTTTCTTT
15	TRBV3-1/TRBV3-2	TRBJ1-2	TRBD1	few	CASSPRQGVSYGYTF	TGTGCCAGCAGCCCGAGACAGGGAGTTAGCTATGGCTACACCTTC
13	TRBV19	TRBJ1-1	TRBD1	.	CASTGGVRTEAFF	TGTGCCAGCACAGGGGGCGTTCGCACTGAAGCTTTCTTT
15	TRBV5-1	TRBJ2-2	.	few	CASNEGNANTGELFF	TGCGCCAGCAATGAAGGAAACGCGAACACCGGGGAGCTGTTTTTT
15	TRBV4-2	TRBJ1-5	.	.	CASSRGVGLGQPQHF	TGTGCCAGCAGCCGGGGGGTCGGGCTCGGGCAGCCCCAGCATTTT
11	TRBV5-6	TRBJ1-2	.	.	CASSSGGGYTF	TGTGCCAGCAGCTCCGGAGGTGGCTACACCTTC
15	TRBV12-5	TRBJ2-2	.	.	CASGFEAGLAGELFF	TGTGCTAGTGGTTTCGAGGCAGGGTTGGCCGGGGAGCTGTTTTTT
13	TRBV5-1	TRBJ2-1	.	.	CASSLGRGDEQFF	TGCGCCAGCAGCCTGGGACGAGGGGATGAGCAGTTCTTC
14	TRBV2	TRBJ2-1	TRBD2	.	CASSESGGRNEQFF	TGTGCCAGCAGTGAGTCGGGGGGGAGGAATGAGCAGTTCTTC
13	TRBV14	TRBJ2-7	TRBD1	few	CASSQLTGDEQYF	TGTGCCAGCAGCCAGTTAACAGGGGACGAGCAGTACTTC
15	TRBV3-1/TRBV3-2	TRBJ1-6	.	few	CASSRQSSYNSPLHF	TGTGCCAGCAGCCGGCAGAGTTCCTATAATTCACCCCTCCACTTT
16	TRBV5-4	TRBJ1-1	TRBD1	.	CASSPPGQGMNTEAFF	TGTGCCAGCTCCCCACCAGGACAGGGGATGAACACTGAAGCTTTCTTT
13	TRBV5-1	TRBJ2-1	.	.	CASAGSSYNEQFF	TGCGCCAGCGCGGGGAGCTCCTACAATGAGCAGTTCTTC
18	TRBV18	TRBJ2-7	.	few	CASSQGLLGLKSSYEQYF	TGTGCCAGCTCACAGGGTCTTCTCGGCCTCAAGAGCTCCTACGAGCAGTACTTC
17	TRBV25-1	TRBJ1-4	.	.	CASSGREGGAEDEKLFF	TGTGCCAGCAGTGGCCGAGAAGGGGGAGCGGAAGATGAAAAACTGTTTTTT
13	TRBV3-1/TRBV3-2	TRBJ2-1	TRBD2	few	CASSGEGYNEQFF	TGTGCCAGCAGCGGGGAGGGGTACAATGAGCAGTTCTTC
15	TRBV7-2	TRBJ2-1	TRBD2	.	CASSSGLASYNEQFF	TGTGCCAGCAGCTCGGGACTAGCGTCCTACAATGAGCAGTTCTTC
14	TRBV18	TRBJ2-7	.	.	CASSPSGLTYEQYF	TGTGCCAGCTCCCCCTCGGGGCTCACCTACGAGCAGTACTTC
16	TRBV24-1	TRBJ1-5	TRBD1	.	CATSGTGGVGNQPQHF	TGTGCCACCAGTGGGACAGGGGGAGTGGGCAATCAGCCCCAGCATTTT
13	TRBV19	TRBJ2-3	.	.	CASNAGNTDTQYF	TGTGCCAGTAACGCGGGAAATACAGATACGCAGTATTTT
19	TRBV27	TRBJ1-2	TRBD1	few	CASSLGGPGTDVTNYGYTF	TGTGCCAGCAGTTTAGGGGGGCCCGGGACAGATGTAACTAACTATGGCTACACCTTC
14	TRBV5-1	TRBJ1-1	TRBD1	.	CASRDGQGHTEAFF	TGCGCCAGCAGGGACGGACAGGGTCACACTGAAGCTTTCTTT
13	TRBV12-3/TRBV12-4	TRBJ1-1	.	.	CASSLVGNTEAFF	TGTGCCAGCAGTTTAGTCGGGAACACTGAAGCTTTCTTT
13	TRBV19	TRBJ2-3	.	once	CASKDLRTDTQYF	TGTGCCAGTAAGGACCTGCGCACAGATACGCAGTATTTT
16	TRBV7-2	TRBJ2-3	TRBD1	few	CASSLTGDWGTDTQYF	TGTGCCAGCAGCTTAACAGGGGATTGGGGGACAGATACGCAGTATTTT
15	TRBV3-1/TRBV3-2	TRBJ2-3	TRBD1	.	CASSQDRGLTDTQYF	TGTGCCAGCAGCCAAGATAGGGGGCTCACAGATACGCAGTATTTT
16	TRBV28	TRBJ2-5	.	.	CASSPPPAAKAETQYF	TGTGCCAGCAGTCCCCCCCCAGCGGCCAAAGCAGAGACCCAGTACTTC
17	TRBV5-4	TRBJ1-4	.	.	CASSLAFGTAHNEKLFF	TGTGCCAGCAGCTTGGCCTTCGGGACGGCCCATAATGAAAAACTGTTTTTT